The clone carrying this T cell receptor beta chain was counted between two and nine times. These data are taken from a study of beta chain features in type 1 diabetes. One heparinised draw, averaging around 120 mL, was taken per donor. Staining for CD45RO/CCR7/CD25/CD127/CD95/CD27 allowed sorting of CD4+ naive, central memory, regulatory and stem cell-like memory cells. Trimming removed 2 bases at V and 6 bases at J, with 14 bases between. Germline V gives CDR1 KGHSH, CDR2 LQKENI. This CDR3 region has 15 residues. Expressed TCRB transcripts were sequenced because the isolated RNA had all been reverse transcribed beforehand. About 3.57 million reads per sample were averaged for naive, central memory and regulatory samples. Produced via immunoSEQ multiplex PCR; TCRdb's table is partial and in-frame only. This sample has around 190,000 clones, with about 12% found just once.

The chain has TRBV18 and TRBJ1-5; TRBD1 is a possible D gene (5 bases). This sequence was found in a woman younger than 35 in good health. Sequences were obtained from central memory CD4+ T cells from blood. CDR3 sequence (DNA): TGTGCCAGCTCACCAGGGCAGGGTGGTACTCAGCCCCAGCATTTT. As protein: CASSPGQGGTQPQHF.